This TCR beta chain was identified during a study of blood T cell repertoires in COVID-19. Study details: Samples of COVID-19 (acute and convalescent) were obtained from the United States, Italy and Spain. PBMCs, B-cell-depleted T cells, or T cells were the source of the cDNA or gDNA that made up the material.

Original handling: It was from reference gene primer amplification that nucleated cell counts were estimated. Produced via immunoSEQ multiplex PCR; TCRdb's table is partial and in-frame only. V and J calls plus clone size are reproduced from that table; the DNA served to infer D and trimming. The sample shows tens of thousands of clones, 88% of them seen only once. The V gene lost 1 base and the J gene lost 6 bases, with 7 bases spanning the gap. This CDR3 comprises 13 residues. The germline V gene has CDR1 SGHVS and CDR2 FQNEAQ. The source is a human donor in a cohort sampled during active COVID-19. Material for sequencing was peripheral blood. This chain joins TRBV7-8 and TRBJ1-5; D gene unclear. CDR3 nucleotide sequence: TGTGCCAGCAGCTTAGGCAGGCGTCAGCCCCAGCATTTT. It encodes CASSLGRRQPQHF.